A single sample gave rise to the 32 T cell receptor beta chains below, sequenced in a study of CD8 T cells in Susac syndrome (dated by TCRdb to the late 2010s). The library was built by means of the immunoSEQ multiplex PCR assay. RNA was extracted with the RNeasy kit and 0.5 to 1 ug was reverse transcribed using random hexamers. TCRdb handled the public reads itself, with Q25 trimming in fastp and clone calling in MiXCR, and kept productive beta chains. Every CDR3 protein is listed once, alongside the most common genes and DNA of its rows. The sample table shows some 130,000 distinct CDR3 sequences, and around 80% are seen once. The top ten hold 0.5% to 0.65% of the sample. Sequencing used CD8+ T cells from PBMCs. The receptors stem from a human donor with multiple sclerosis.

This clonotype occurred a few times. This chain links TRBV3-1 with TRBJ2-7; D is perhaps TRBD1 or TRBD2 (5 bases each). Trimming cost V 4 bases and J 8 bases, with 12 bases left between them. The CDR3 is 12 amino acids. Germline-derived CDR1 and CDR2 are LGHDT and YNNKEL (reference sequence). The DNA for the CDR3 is TGTGCCAGCAGCCCACAGAGGGGCAAGCAGTACTTC. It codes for CASSPQRGKQYF.

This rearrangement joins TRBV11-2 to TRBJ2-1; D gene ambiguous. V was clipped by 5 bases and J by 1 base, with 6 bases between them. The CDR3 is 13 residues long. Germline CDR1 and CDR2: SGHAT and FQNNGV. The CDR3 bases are TGTGCCAGCAGCCCTACATCCTACAATGAGCAGTTCTTC. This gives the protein CASSPTSYNEQFF.

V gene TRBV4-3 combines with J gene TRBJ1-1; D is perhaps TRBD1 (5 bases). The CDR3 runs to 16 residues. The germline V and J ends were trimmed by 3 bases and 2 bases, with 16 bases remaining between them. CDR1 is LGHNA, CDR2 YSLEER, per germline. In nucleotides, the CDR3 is TGCGCCAGCAGCCATTTCAGTGAGGGACTCAACACTGAAGCTTTCTTT. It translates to CASSHFSEGLNTEAFF.

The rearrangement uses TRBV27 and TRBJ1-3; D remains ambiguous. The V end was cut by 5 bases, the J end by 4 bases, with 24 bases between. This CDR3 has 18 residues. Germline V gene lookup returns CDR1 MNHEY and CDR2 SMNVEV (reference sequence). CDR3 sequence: CASSPSAPTILEGNTIYF. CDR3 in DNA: TGTGCCAGCAGTCCTAGCGCCCCTACGATTCTCGAGGGAAACACCATATATTTT.

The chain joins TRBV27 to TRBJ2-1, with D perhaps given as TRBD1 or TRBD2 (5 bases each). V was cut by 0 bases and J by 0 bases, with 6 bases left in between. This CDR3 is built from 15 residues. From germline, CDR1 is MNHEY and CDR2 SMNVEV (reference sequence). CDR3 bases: TGTGCCAGCAGTTTATCAGGGACCTCCTACAATGAGCAGTTCTTC. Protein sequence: CASSLSGTSYNEQFF.

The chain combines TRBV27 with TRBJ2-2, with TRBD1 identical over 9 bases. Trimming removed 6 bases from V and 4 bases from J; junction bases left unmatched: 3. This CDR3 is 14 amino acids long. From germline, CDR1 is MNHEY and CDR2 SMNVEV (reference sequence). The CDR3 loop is CASRQGARTGELFF. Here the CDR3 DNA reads TGTGCCAGCAGACAGGGGGCGCGCACCGGGGAGCTGTTTTTT.

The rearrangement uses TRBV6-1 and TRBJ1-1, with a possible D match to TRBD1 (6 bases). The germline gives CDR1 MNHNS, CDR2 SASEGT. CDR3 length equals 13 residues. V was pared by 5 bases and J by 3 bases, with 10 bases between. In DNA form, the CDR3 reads TGTGCCAGCAGTAGGGGGGGTTACACTGAAGCTTTCTTT. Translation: CASSRGGYTEAFF.

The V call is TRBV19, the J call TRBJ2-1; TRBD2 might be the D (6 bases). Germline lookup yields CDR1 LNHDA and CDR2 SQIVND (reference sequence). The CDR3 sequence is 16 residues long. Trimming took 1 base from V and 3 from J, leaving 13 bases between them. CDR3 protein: CASSIVVGGIYNEQFF. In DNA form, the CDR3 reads TGTGCCAGTAGTATAGTTGTGGGAGGTATCTACAATGAGCAGTTCTTC. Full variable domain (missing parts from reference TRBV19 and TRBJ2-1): DGGITQSPKYLFRKEGQNVTLSCEQNLNHDAMYWYRQDPGQGLRLIYYSQIVNDFQKGDIAEGYSVSREKKESFPLTVTSAQKNPTAFYLCASSIVVGGIYNEQFFGPGTRLTVL.

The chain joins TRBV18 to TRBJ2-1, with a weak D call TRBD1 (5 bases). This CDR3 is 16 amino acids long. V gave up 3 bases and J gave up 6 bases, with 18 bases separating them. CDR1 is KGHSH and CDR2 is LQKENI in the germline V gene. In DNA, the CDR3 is TGTGCCAGCTCACCTACAGGAATCCACTACTTCAATGAGCAGTTCTTC. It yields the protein CASSPTGIHYFNEQFF.

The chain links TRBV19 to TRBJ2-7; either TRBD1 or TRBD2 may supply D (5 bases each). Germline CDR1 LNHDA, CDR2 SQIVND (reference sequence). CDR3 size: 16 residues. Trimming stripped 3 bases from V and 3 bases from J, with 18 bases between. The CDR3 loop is CASSIFQGAPGYEQYF. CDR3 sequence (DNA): TGTGCCAGTAGTATTTTTCAGGGAGCACCAGGCTACGAGCAGTACTTC. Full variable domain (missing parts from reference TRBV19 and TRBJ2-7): DGGITQSPKYLFRKEGQNVTLSCEQNLNHDAMYWYRQDPGQGLRLIYYSQIVNDFQKGDIAEGYSVSREKKESFPLTVTSAQKNPTAFYLCASSIFQGAPGYEQYFGPGTRLTVT.

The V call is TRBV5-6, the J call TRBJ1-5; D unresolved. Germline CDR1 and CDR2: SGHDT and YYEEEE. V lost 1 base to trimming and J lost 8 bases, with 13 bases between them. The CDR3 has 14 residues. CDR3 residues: CASSLSSGTEPQHF. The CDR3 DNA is TGTGCCAGCAGCTTGTCATCTGGTACTGAGCCCCAGCATTTT.

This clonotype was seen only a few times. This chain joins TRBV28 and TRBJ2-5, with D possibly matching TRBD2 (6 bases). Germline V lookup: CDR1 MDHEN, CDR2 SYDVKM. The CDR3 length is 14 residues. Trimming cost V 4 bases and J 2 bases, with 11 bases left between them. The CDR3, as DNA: TGTGCCAGCAGTTCGGGACTGACACAAGAGACCCAGTACTTC. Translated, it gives CASSSGLTQETQYF.

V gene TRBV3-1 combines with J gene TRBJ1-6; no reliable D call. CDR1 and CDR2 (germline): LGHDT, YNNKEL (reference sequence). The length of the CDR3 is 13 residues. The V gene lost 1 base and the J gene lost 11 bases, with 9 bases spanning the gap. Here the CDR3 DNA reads TGTGCCAGCAGCCAAGGGTCGCCGGCACCCCTCCACTTT. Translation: CASSQGSPAPLHF.

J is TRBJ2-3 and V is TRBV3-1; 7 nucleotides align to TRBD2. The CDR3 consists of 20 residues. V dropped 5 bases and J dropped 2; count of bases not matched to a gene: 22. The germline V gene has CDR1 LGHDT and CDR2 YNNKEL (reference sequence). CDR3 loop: CASSSFGAGRHGLITDTQYF. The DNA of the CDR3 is TGTGCCAGCAGCTCCTTTGGAGCGGGGCGGCATGGCCTAATCACAGATACGCAGTATTTT.

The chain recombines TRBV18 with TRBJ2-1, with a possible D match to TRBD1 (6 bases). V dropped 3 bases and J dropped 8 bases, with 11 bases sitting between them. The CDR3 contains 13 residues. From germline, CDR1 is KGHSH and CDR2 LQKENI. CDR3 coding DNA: TGTGCCAGCTCACCGGTGACAGGCGATGAGCAGTTCTTC. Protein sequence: CASSPVTGDEQFF.

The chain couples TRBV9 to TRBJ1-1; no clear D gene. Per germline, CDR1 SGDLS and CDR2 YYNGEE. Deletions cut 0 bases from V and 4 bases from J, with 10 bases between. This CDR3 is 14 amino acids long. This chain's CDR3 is CASSVEGSATEAFF. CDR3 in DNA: TGTGCCAGCAGCGTAGAGGGATCTGCCACTGAAGCTTTCTTT.

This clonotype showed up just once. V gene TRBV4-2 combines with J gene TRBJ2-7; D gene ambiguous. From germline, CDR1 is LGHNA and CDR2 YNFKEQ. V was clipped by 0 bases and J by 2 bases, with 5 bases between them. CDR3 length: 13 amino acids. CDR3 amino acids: CASSQDLPYEQYF. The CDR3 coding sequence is TGTGCCAGCAGCCAAGATCTCCCCTACGAGCAGTACTTC.

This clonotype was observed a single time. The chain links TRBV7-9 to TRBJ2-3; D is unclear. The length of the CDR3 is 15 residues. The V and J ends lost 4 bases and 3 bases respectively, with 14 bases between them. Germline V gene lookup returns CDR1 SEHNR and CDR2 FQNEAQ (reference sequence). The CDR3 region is CASSSLTVLTDTQYF. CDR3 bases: TGTGCCAGCAGCTCTTTGACGGTACTTACAGATACGCAGTATTTT.

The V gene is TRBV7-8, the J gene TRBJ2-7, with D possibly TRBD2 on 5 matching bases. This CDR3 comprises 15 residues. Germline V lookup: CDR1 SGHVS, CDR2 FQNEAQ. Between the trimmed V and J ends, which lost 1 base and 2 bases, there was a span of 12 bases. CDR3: CASSLGMGSPYEQYV. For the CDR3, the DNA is TGTGCCAGCAGCTTAGGAATGGGGAGCCCCTACGAGCAGTACGTC.

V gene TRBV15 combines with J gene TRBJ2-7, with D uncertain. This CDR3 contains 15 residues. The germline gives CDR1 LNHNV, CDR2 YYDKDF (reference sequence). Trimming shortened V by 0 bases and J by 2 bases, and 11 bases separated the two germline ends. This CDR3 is CATSRDQGNPYEQYF. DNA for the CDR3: TGTGCCACCAGCAGAGATCAAGGGAATCCCTACGAGCAGTACTTC.

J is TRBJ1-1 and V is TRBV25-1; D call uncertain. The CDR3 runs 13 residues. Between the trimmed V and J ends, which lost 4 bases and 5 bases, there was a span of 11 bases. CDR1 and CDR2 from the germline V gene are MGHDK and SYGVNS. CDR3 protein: CASSGFLGTEAFF. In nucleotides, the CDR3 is TGTGCCAGCAGTGGGTTCCTGGGGACTGAAGCTTTCTTT.

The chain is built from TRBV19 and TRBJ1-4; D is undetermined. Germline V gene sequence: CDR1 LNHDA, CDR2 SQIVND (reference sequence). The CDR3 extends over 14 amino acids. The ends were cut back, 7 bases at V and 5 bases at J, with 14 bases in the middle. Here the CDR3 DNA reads TGTGCCAGTACCTCGCAAGGGTCCAATGAAAAACTGTTTTTT. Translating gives CASTSQGSNEKLFF. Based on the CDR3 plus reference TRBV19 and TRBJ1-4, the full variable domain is DGGITQSPKYLFRKEGQNVTLSCEQNLNHDAMYWYRQDPGQGLRLIYYSQIVNDFQKGDIAEGYSVSREKKESFPLTVTSAQKNPTAFYLCASTSQGSNEKLFFGSGTQLSVL.

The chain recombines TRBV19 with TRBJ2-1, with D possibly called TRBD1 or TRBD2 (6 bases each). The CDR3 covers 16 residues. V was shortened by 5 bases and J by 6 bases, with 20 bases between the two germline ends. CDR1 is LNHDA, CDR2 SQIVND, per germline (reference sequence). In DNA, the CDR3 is TGTGCCAGTAGTGAGAGGGGGGAGTGGATTGGCAATGAGCAGTTCTTC. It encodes CASSERGEWIGNEQFF.

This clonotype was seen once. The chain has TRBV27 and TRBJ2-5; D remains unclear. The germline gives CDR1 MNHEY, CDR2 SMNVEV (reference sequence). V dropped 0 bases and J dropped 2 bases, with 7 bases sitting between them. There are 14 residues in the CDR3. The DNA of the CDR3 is TGTGCCAGCAGTTTATCCCTGAGGCAAGAGACCCAGTACTTC. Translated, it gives CASSLSLRQETQYF.

In nucleotides, the CDR3 is TGTGCCAGCAGCCTCGGAGGGTCCACGGTCGAGCAGTACGTC. It codes for CASSLGGSTVEQYV. The chain is built from TRBV14 and TRBJ2-7; the D gene is possibly TRBD2 (6 bases). CDR3 length equals 14 residues. Germline lookup yields CDR1 SGHDN and CDR2 FVKESK. Trimming removed 4 bases from V and 6 bases from J, with 16 bases in between.

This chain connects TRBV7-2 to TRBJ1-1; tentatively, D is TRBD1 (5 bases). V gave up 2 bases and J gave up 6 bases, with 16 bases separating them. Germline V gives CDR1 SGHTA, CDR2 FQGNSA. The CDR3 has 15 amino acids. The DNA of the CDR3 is TGTGCCAGCAGCTTATATGAGGGACCCGCGCCTGAAGCTTTCTTT. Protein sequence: CASSLYEGPAPEAFF.

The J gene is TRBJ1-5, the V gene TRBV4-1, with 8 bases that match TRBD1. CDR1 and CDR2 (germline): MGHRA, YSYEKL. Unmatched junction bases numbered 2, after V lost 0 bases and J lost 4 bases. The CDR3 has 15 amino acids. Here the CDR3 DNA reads TGCGCCAGCAGCCAAGAGACAGGGGAAAATCAGCCCCAGCATTTT. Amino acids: CASSQETGENQPQHF.

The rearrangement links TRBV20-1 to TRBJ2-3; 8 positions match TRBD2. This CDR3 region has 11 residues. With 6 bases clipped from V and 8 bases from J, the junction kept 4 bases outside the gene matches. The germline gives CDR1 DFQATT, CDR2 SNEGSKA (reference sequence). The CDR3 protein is CSAPRGGTQYF. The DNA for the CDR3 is TGCAGTGCCCCCCGGGGGGGTACGCAGTATTTT.

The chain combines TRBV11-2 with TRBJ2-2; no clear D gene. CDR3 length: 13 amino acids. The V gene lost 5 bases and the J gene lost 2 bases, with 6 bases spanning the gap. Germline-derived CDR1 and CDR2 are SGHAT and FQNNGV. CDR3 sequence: CASSPVNTGELFF. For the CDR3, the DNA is TGTGCCAGCAGCCCTGTAAACACCGGGGAGCTGTTTTTT.

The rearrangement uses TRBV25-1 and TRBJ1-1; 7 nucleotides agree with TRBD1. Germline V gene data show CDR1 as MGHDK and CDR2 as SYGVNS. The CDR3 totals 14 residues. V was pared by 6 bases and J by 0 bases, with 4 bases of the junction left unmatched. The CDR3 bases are TGTGCCAGCAGGGAGACAGGGATGAACACTGAAGCTTTCTTT. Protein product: CASRETGMNTEAFF.

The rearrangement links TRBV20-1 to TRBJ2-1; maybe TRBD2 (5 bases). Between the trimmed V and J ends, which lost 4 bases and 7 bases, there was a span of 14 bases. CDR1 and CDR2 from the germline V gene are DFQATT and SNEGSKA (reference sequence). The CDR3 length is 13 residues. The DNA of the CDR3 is TGCAGTGCTAAAGGGAGTGCCGATAATGAGCAGTTCTTC. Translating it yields CSAKGSADNEQFF.

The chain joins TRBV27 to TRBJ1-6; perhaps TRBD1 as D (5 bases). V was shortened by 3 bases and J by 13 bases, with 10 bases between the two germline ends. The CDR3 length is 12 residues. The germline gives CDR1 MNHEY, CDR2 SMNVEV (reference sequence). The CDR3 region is CASSFRDHPLHF. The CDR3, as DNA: TGTGCCAGCAGTTTTCGGGACCACCCCCTCCACTTT.